The rows below give T cell receptor beta chains drawn from one sample of a study of blood T cell repertoires in COVID-19. The repertoire was sequenced with immunoSEQ multiplex PCR; TCRdb's copy has only in-frame clones and lacks some. The sample includes under 300,000 clones, roughly 84% of them seen just once. Sequences were obtained from peripheral blood. Every receptor here comes from a woman aged 40 to 49 with active or convalescent COVID-19. Both conserved end residues are part of each CDR3. A D gene is named only where the DNA matches it firmly. The listing skips clone size in some rows; elsewhere it reads once, few, many or a size class.

>NA|TRBJ1-5|NA|TRBV6-1
CASSEGQGRGYSNQPQHF
TGTGCCAGCAGTGAAGGGCAGGGGAGGGGGTATAGCAATCAGCCCCAGCATTTT
>NA|TRBJ2-1|NA|TRBV30
CAWSGSNDEQFF
TGTGCCTGGAGTGGTTCTAATGATGAGCAGTTCTTC
>NA|TRBJ2-5|NA|TRBV3-1/TRBV3-2
CASSQDSRRATGTTPVETQYF
TGTGCCAGCAGCCAAGACTCCCGGAGGGCAACTGGGACCACCCCCGTGGAGACCCAGTACTTC
>NA|TRBJ2-3|TRBD2|TRBV11-2
CASAGSGAGDTQYF
TGTGCCAGCGCGGGGAGCGGGGCGGGAGATACGCAGTATTTT
>NA|TRBJ2-2|TRBD2|TRBV5-4
CASSAGTKNTGELFF
TGTGCCAGCAGCGCCGGGACTAAGAACACCGGGGAGCTGTTTTTT
>NA|TRBJ1-2|NA|TRBV27
CASSSIQVRGEEDYGYTF
TGTGCCAGCAGTTCCATTCAAGTCCGGGGGGAAGAGGACTATGGCTACACCTTC
>NA|TRBJ1-3|NA|TRBV5-5
CASSRGDTSGNTIYF
TGTGCCAGCAGCCGAGGTGATACCTCTGGAAACACCATATATTTT
>NA|TRBJ1-4|TRBD1|TRBV28
CASSSPGLTGADEKLFF
TGTGCCAGCAGTTCCCCGGGCCTGACAGGGGCGGACGAAAAACTGTTTTTT
>NA|TRBJ2-2|TRBD1|TRBV12-5
CASGLGRQGRSGELFF
TGTGCTAGTGGTTTGGGGCGACAGGGGCGATCCGGGGAGCTGTTTTTT
>NA|TRBJ1-1|NA|TRBV2
CAQVAGTEAFF
TGTGCCCAAGTCGCGGGTACTGAAGCTTTCTTT
>NA|TRBJ2-7|TRBD1|TRBV3-1/TRBV3-2
CASSRETGPKYEQYF
TGTGCCAGCAGCCGGGAGACAGGGCCTAAATACGAGCAGTACTTC
>few|TRBJ1-6|NA|TRBV14
CASSRYREGSPLHF
TGTGCCAGCAGCCGTTACAGGGAAGGGTCACCCCTCCACTTT
>NA|TRBJ2-2|NA|TRBV7-2
CASSFLGGDTGELFF
TGTGCCAGCAGCTTTTTGGGGGGTGACACCGGGGAGCTGTTTTTT
>NA|TRBJ1-2|NA|TRBV5-1
CASSPGENYGYTF
TGCGCCAGCAGCCCGGGGGAGAACTATGGCTACACCTTC
>NA|TRBJ1-1|NA|TRBV7-6
CASSKQGGTEAFF
TGTGCCAGCAGCAAACAAGGGGGCACTGAAGCTTTCTTT
>NA|TRBJ2-3|TRBD2|TRBV3-1/TRBV3-2
CASSQVAGGKTDTQYF
TGTGCCAGCAGCCAAGTAGCGGGGGGGAAAACAGATACGCAGTATTTT
>NA|TRBJ1-2|NA|TRBV5-4
CASSLRRANYGYTF
TGTGCCAGCAGCTTGCGCAGGGCCAACTATGGCTACACCTTC
>NA|TRBJ1-1|TRBD1|TRBV5-1
CASSIDRGFTEAFF
TGCGCCAGCAGCATAGACAGGGGTTTCACTGAAGCTTTCTTT
>few|TRBJ1-4|TRBD1|TRBV28
CASSPISGQGTPMNEKLFF
TGTGCCAGCAGTCCGATCTCGGGACAGGGAACCCCGATGAATGAAAAACTGTTTTTT
>few|TRBJ1-6|NA|TRBV29-1
CSVSSPPAGKDSPLHF
TGCAGCGTTTCGAGCCCTCCGGCAGGGAAGGATTCACCCCTCCACTTT
>few|TRBJ1-6|NA|TRBV9
CASSVSGDPNSPLHF
TGTGCCAGCAGCGTATCGGGGGACCCCAATTCACCCCTCCACTTT
>NA|TRBJ2-1|TRBD2|TRBV19
CASSELAGVHNEQFF
TGTGCCAGTAGTGAACTAGCGGGGGTCCACAATGAGCAGTTCTTC
>NA|TRBJ1-5|NA|TRBV2
CASRVRGSNQPQHF
TGTGCCAGCAGGGTCAGGGGTAGCAATCAGCCCCAGCATTTT
>NA|TRBJ1-2|NA|TRBV28
CATWAGANYGYTF
TGTGCCACCTGGGCAGGGGCTAACTATGGCTACACCTTC
>few|TRBJ2-1|NA|TRBV6-4
CASSDSGGPNEQFF
TGTGCCAGCAGTGACTCGGGGGGGCCCAATGAGCAGTTCTTC
>many|TRBJ1-2|NA|TRBV4-2
CASSQERTRHGYTF
TGTGCCAGCAGCCAAGAGCGCACTAGGCATGGCTACACCTTC
>NA|TRBJ1-3|NA|TRBV5-4
CASSLGGLNTIYF
TGTGCCAGCAGCTTGGGGGGGCTAAACACCATATATTTT
>NA|TRBJ2-2|NA|TRBV4-1
CASSQSGTGELFF
TGCGCCAGCAGCCAATCGGGTACCGGGGAGCTGTTTTTT
>NA|TRBJ1-2|TRBD1|TRBV7-2
CASSPTTGDYGYTF
TGTGCCAGCAGTCCTACCACAGGGGACTATGGCTACACCTTC
>NA|TRBJ2-5|NA|TRBV6-6
CASSYSTESGGTQYF
TGTGCCAGCAGTTACTCGACCGAGTCCGGGGGGACCCAGTACTTC
>few|TRBJ2-1|TRBD2|TRBV18
CASSFARGRGNEQFF
TGTGCCAGCTCATTTGCGCGGGGGAGAGGCAATGAGCAGTTCTTC
>NA|TRBJ1-3|TRBD1|TRBV5-1
CASSPAGQGFSGNTIYF
TGCGCCAGCAGCCCTGCGGGACAGGGCTTCTCTGGAAACACCATATATTTT
>NA|TRBJ1-5|TRBD1|TRBV6-5
CASIRQGERNQPQHF
TGTGCCAGCATTAGACAGGGGGAGCGCAATCAGCCCCAGCATTTT
>NA|TRBJ1-2|TRBD1|TRBV3-1/TRBV3-2
CASSRTGVYGYTF
TGTGCCAGCAGCCGAACAGGGGTCTATGGCTACACCTTC
>NA|TRBJ1-2|NA|TRBV3-1/TRBV3-2
CASSQTGTYGYTF
TGTGCCAGCAGCCAAACGGGAACCTATGGCTACACCTTC
>NA|TRBJ1-6|TRBD1|TRBV18
CASSWTGSNSPLHF
TGTGCCAGCTCCTGGACAGGAAGTAATTCACCCCTCCACTTT
>NA|TRBJ1-3|NA|TRBV5-1
CASSLTGSGNTIYF
TGCGCCAGCAGCTTGACTGGCTCTGGAAACACCATATATTTT
>once|TRBJ1-4|TRBD1|TRBV6-6
CASSPGQGSEKLFF
TGTGCCAGCAGCCCGGGACAGGGGAGTGAAAAACTGTTTTTT
>NA|TRBJ1-1|NA|TRBV18
CASSGSPANTEAFF
TGTGCCAGCTCAGGGAGCCCGGCGAACACTGAAGCTTTCTTT
>NA|TRBJ1-1|TRBD1|TRBV3-1/TRBV3-2
CASSRDSLDSEAFF
TGTGCCAGCAGCCGGGACAGCCTTGACTCTGAAGCTTTCTTT
>NA|TRBJ2-3|NA|TRBV6-6
CASRHKGLSSTDTQYF
TGTGCCAGCAGACACAAGGGACTTTCTAGCACAGATACGCAGTATTTT
>NA|TRBJ2-1|NA|TRBV7-3
CASSLSSVNEQFF
TGTGCCAGCAGCTTATCTTCTGTTAATGAGCAGTTCTTC
>NA|TRBJ1-1|TRBD1|TRBV27
CASRRYGTANTEAFF
TGTGCCAGCAGGAGGTACGGGACAGCGAACACTGAAGCTTTCTTT
>NA|TRBJ2-1|NA|TRBV7-3
CASSLAGINEQFF
TGTGCCAGCAGCTTAGCGGGGATAAATGAGCAGTTCTTC
>NA|TRBJ1-5|TRBD1|TRBV2
CASSTGGGQPQHF
TGTGCCAGCAGCACAGGGGGCGGTCAGCCCCAGCATTTT
>NA|TRBJ1-2|NA|TRBV30
CAWSGGDYGYTF
TGTGCCTGGAGTGGGGGGGATTATGGCTACACCTTC
>NA|TRBJ1-2|TRBD1|TRBV3-1/TRBV3-2
CASSPTGANYGYTF
TGTGCCAGCAGCCCGACAGGGGCTAACTATGGCTACACCTTC
>NA|TRBJ2-3|TRBD2|TRBV5-1
CASSLVLAGDTDTQYF
TGCGCCAGCAGCTTGGTGCTAGCGGGGGACACAGATACGCAGTATTTT
>few|TRBJ1-3|NA|TRBV7-9
CASTFLLTPGDTIYF
TGTGCCAGCACCTTCCTATTGACCCCGGGGGACACCATATATTTT
>NA|TRBJ1-2|NA|TRBV11-2
CASSPDMVRGYTF
TGTGCCAGCAGCCCAGACATGGTGCGTGGCTACACCTTC
>NA|TRBJ1-4|TRBD1|TRBV7-9
CASSSGTGFATNEKLFF
TGTGCCAGCAGCTCGGGGACAGGGTTTGCAACTAATGAAAAACTGTTTTTT
>NA|TRBJ2-7|NA|TRBV18
CASSPPTSSYEQYF
TGTGCCAGCTCACCACCGACTAGCTCCTACGAGCAGTACTTC
>few|TRBJ1-2|NA|TRBV19
CASSPQGTRNYGYTF
TGTGCCAGTAGTCCCCAGGGGACCCGTAACTATGGCTACACCTTC
>NA|TRBJ2-7|NA|TRBV29-1
CSVVGGEQYF
TGCAGCGTTGTTGGAGGCGAGCAGTACTTC
>NA|TRBJ1-5|TRBD1|TRBV2
CASRLTGAGQPQHF
TGTGCCAGCAGGTTGACAGGGGCGGGTCAGCCCCAGCATTTT
>NA|TRBJ1-5|NA|TRBV9
CASSPVGGLGGPQHF
TGTGCCAGCAGCCCCGTGGGGGGTCTCGGGGGGCCCCAGCATTTT
>NA|TRBJ2-1|TRBD1|TRBV10-2
CASRGTGTYNEQFF
TGCGCCAGCAGGGGGACAGGGACGTACAATGAGCAGTTCTTC
>NA|TRBJ2-7|NA|TRBV6-5
CASTRGGLTSYEQYF
TGTGCCAGCACCAGAGGTGGCCTGACCTCCTACGAGCAGTACTTC
>NA|TRBJ2-3|TRBD1|TRBV5-4
CASSLSPTGGSSTDTQYF
TGTGCCAGCAGCTTGTCCCCGACAGGGGGATCATCCACAGATACGCAGTATTTT
>NA|TRBJ1-2|NA|TRBV3-1/TRBV3-2
CASSQGARGYTF
TGTGCCAGCAGCCAGGGGGCGCGGGGCTACACCTTC